The present T cell receptor (beta chain) was sequenced within a study of Ad26.COV2.S vaccination and SARS-CoV-2 variants. V was trimmed by 1 base and J by 4 bases, leaving 12 bases between them. This CDR3 spans 15 amino acids. CDR1 LGHDT and CDR2 YNNKEL come from the germline V gene (reference sequence). The treatment here: some 20 received Ad26.COV2.S at low or high dose, single or two shots; about 5 received placebo; per-sample allocation not given. Sampling was performed 63 days after the first vaccine or placebo injection. Method: immunoSEQ multiplex PCR; TCRdb's copy keeps in-frame clones and lacks some. The table lists about 680,000 clones, roughly 90% of them singletons.

The clonotype originates from a person between 18 and 65 years old who received the Ad26.COV2.S COVID-19 vaccine or a placebo. Source: peripheral blood, taken in a trial of Ad26.COV2.S vaccine versus placebo. The chain recombines TRBV3-1 (or the pseudogene TRBV3-2) with TRBJ2-3, with TRBD2 as a possible D gene (5 bases). The CDR3: CASSQVSAGPDTQYF. CDR3 sequence (DNA): TGTGCCAGCAGCCAAGTTAGCGCTGGACCAGATACGCAGTATTTT.